The TCR beta chain described here comes from a study of cytomegalovirus exposure and HLA in healthy donors. The study, taken as a whole, reports: Highly shared sequence variants in one cluster were likely a sequencing artifact.

Points on this clone: Its specificity is unknown.

13 Jbeta primers and 60 Vbeta primers were used for the PCR. Sequenced by immunoSEQ multiplex PCR; TCRdb stores in-frame clones only, minus some. The data contain approximately 160,000 clones, more than 65% of them singletons. V was clipped by 1 base and J by 2 bases; unmatched bases: 2. The V gene's germline CDR1 is SGHNT and CDR2 YENEEA. This CDR3 region has 14 residues. The specimen sequenced was PBMCs. V is TRBV11-3 and J is TRBJ2-7; 7 nucleotides match TRBD1. This sequence was found in a male donor in good health and CMV-seronegative. CDR3 coding DNA: TGTGCCAGCAGCTTAGGGGACAGCCCCTACGAGCAGTACTTC. Protein: CASSLGDSPYEQYF. Supplemented by reference TRBV11-3 and TRBJ2-7, the full variable domain reads EAGVVQSPRYKIIEKKQPVAFWCNPISGHNTLYWYLQNLGQGPELLIRYENEEAVDDSQLPKDRFSAERLKGVDSTLKIQPAELGDSAVYLCASSLGDSPYEQYFGPGTRLTVT.